What follows are 17 T cell receptor beta chains derived from one specimen sequenced in a study of T cells in Graves' hyperthyroidism and ophthalmopathy. RNA transcripts yielded amplified TCR beta CDR3 regions. RT-PCR in the first round (using the HTBI primer set) targeted the TCR CDR3. One entry per CDR3 protein, called by TCRdb with MiXCR from the multiplex PCR reads. The table shows fewer than 900,000 distinct CDR3 sequences, with roughly 20% occurring only once. Sequenced material: blood. The source of these receptors is a woman aged 50 to 65 with Graves' hyperthyroidism that later progressed to Graves' ophthalmopathy.

This rearrangement joins TRBV19 to TRBJ1-1; maybe TRBD1 (5 bases). The CDR3 spans 14 residues. V was shortened by 3 bases and J by 1 base, with 9 bases between the two germline ends. Germline V gives CDR1 LNHDA, CDR2 SQIVND (reference sequence). CDR3 sequence reads: CASSMQQGNTEAFF. The CDR3 nucleotides read TGTGCCAGTAGTATGCAGCAGGGGAACACTGAAGCTTTCTTT. Full variable domain (outside the CDR3, taken from reference TRBV19 and TRBJ1-1): DGGITQSPKYLFRKEGQNVTLSCEQNLNHDAMYWYRQDPGQGLRLIYYSQIVNDFQKGDIAEGYSVSREKKESFPLTVTSAQKNPTAFYLCASSMQQGNTEAFFGQGTRLTVV.

The sample holds many counts of this clonotype. V is TRBV5-1 and J is TRBJ1-1; possible D gene TRBD1, 6 bases. V lost 0 bases and J 1 base, leaving 10 bases between the germline ends. The CDR3 is 15 residues long. Germline V lookup: CDR1 SGHRS, CDR2 YFSETQ. The CDR3 spells CASSLDGQSNTEAFF. In nucleotides, the CDR3 is TGCGCCAGCAGCTTGGACGGACAGTCGAACACTGAAGCTTTCTTT. Full variable domain (rest looked up from reference TRBV5-1 and TRBJ1-1): KAGVTQTPRYLIKTRGQQVTLSCSPISGHRSVSWYQQTPGQGLQFLFEYFSETQRNKGNFPGRFSGRQFSNSRSEMNVSTLELGDSALYLCASSLDGQSNTEAFFGQGTRLTVV.

The chain couples TRBV7-6 to TRBJ1-2; perhaps TRBD1 as D (6 bases). The CDR3 runs to 15 residues. V lost 1 base, J lost 6 bases, and 15 bases lay in between. Germline V gives CDR1 SGHVS, CDR2 FNYEAQ. CDR3 loop: CASSLEDIRGDGYTF. The CDR3 nucleotides read TGTGCCAGCAGCTTAGAGGACATCAGGGGCGATGGCTACACCTTC.

The CDR3 is CASSVRQGGTDTQYF. DNA for the CDR3: TGTGCCAGCAGCGTAAGACAGGGTGGGACAGATACGCAGTATTTT. The rearrangement uses TRBV9 and TRBJ2-3; 7 bases fit TRBD1. The CDR3 consists of 15 residues. Germline V lookup: CDR1 SGDLS, CDR2 YYNGEE. V shed 1 base, J shed 3 bases, and the junction held 5 bases outside the gene matches.

There are many counts of this clonotype. The rearrangement uses TRBV20-1 and TRBJ1-4; maybe TRBD1 (5 bases). The CDR3 sequence is 15 residues long. Germline V gene lookup returns CDR1 DFQATT and CDR2 SNEGSKA (reference sequence). Trimming took 6 bases from V and 3 from J, leaving 17 bases between them. The CDR3 loop is CSALPGAAANEKLFF. CDR3 bases: TGCAGTGCCCTACCCGGGGCAGCGGCTAATGAAAAACTGTTTTTT.

This clonotype was seen more than once but under ten times. The chain has TRBV20-1 and TRBJ2-1; 9 bases agree with TRBD1. Trimming took 4 bases from V and 13 from J; bases not matched to a gene: 17. CDR1 and CDR2 from the germline V gene are DFQATT and SNEGSKA (reference sequence). The CDR3 runs 15 residues. CDR3 protein: CSAIDWGQGLMNQFF. CDR3 DNA: TGCAGTGCTATCGATTGGGGACAGGGCCTAATGAACCAGTTCTTC.

This clonotype has at least ten counts. CDR3 residues: CASSLYSGAYNEQFF. CDR3 sequence (DNA): TGTGCCAGCAGCTTATATAGCGGGGCCTACAATGAGCAGTTCTTC. The chain combines TRBV11-2 with TRBJ2-1; 8 nucleotides align to TRBD2. Germline V gene data show CDR1 as SGHAT and CDR2 as FQNNGV. V lost 2 bases, J lost 2 bases, and 2 bases stayed unmatched. This CDR3 has 15 amino acids.

In its sample, this clonotype was seen many times. CDR3 amino acids: CASRQGAVVQPQHF. The CDR3 DNA follows: TGTGCCAGCAGACAGGGGGCGGTTGTACAGCCCCAGCATTTT. V is TRBV2 and J is TRBJ1-5; 9 positions match TRBD1. The CDR3 totals 14 residues. Germline V lookup: CDR1 SNHLY, CDR2 FYNNEI. V lost 6 bases, J lost 7 bases, and 7 bases stayed unmatched.

This clonotype was observed a single time. Written as DNA, the CDR3 is TGTGCCAGCAGTGATTGGGACGAAAACAATGAGCAGTTCTTC. Translation: CASSDWDENNEQFF. This chain links TRBV6-1 with TRBJ2-1, with D perhaps assigned TRBD1 or TRBD2 (5 bases each). CDR3 length: 14 amino acids. Trimming took 3 bases from V and 5 from J, leaving 11 bases between them. CDR1 and CDR2 (germline): MNHNS, SASEGT.

This clonotype appeared once. CDR3 region: CASSQDRTLNTGELFF. CDR3 DNA: TGCGCCAGCAGCCAAGACAGGACACTTAACACCGGGGAGCTGTTTTTT. The V call is TRBV4-1, the J call TRBJ2-2; D possibly corresponds to TRBD1 (5 bases). Germline CDR1 MGHRA, CDR2 YSYEKL. The length of the CDR3 is 16 residues. Trimming removed 0 bases from V and 2 bases from J, with 10 bases in between.

CDR3 nucleotides: TGCAGTGCCGACCCGGGGCTAGCAGCTAGCACAGATACGCAGTATTTT. This codes for CSADPGLAASTDTQYF. The chain couples TRBV20-1 to TRBJ2-3, with D perhaps given as TRBD1 or TRBD2 (5 bases each). The germline gives CDR1 DFQATT, CDR2 SNEGSKA (reference sequence). The ends were cut back, 6 bases at V and 0 bases at J, with 19 bases in the middle. The CDR3 is 16 residues long.

The chain has TRBV18 and TRBJ2-7, with a tentative D call TRBD1 (6 bases). This CDR3 spans 15 amino acids. Germline CDR1 reads KGHSH; CDR2 reads LQKENI. Trimming removed 1 base at V and 4 bases at J, with 14 bases between. CDR3 in DNA: TGTGCCAGCTCACCACTAAGCGGACAGCTATACGAGCAGTACTTC. Protein sequence: CASSPLSGQLYEQYF.

This clonotype has a count of ten or more. V gene TRBV20-1 combines with J gene TRBJ2-7, with TRBD1 identical over 7 bases. J lost 7 bases, V lost 3 bases, and 9 bases had no gene match. The germline V gene encodes CDR1 DFQATT and CDR2 SNEGSKA (reference sequence). The CDR3 sequence is 13 residues long. The CDR3 nucleotides are TGCAGTGCTAGTATTTTACAGGGGCGAGAGCAGTACTTC. It codes for CSASILQGREQYF.

A word on this clonotype: The junction differs from germline at one of its ends, possibly a read error. V usage is TRBV18 and J usage is TRBJ1-1, with D possibly being TRBD1 (6 bases). Germline V gene data show CDR1 as KGHSH and CDR2 as LQKENI. This CDR3 region has 16 residues. The CDR3 spells CASSPQKQGISTGAFF. For the CDR3, the DNA is TGTGCCAGCTCACCGCAGAAACAGGGAATTAGCACTGGAGCTTTCTTT.

This clonotype was recorded many times. The gene calls are TRBV5-1 and TRBJ1-1, with D possibly matching TRBD1 (6 bases). The CDR3 runs 14 residues. The germline V and J ends were trimmed by 3 bases and 0 bases, with 9 bases remaining between them. Germline V lookup: CDR1 SGHRS, CDR2 YFSETQ. The CDR3 spells CASSSGQMNTEAFF. The CDR3 nucleotides are TGCGCCAGCAGCTCTGGACAGATGAACACTGAAGCTTTCTTT.

This clonotype was seen many times. This chain uses TRBV3-1 with TRBJ2-4, with a weak D call TRBD2 (6 bases). The V end was cut by 4 bases, the J end by 4 bases, with 11 bases between. Germline V CDR1 and CDR2: LGHDT, YNNKEL (reference sequence). The CDR3 spans 14 residues. The CDR3, as DNA: TGTGCCAGCAGCCGGGGGACTTTAAAAAACATTCAGTACTTC. Amino acid sequence: CASSRGTLKNIQYF. Looking up the rest from reference TRBV3-1 and TRBJ2-4 gives the full variable domain: DTAVSQTPKYLVTQMGNDKSIKCEQNLGHDTMYWYKQDSKKFLKIMFSYNNKELIINETVPNRFSPKSPDKAHLNLHINSLELGDSAVYFCASSRGTLKNIQYFGAGTRLSVL.

This clonotype occurred many times. This chain connects TRBV5-8 to TRBJ1-2; the D gene is possibly TRBD1 (6 bases). CDR1 and CDR2 from the germline V gene are SGHTS and YDEGEE. The V and J ends lost 2 bases and 4 bases respectively, with 12 bases between them. The CDR3 sequence is 14 residues long. The DNA of the CDR3 is TGTGCCAGCAGCTTAGCCGGGGGCTTCTATGGCTACACCTTC. It encodes CASSLAGGFYGYTF.